The 10 T cell receptor beta chains below were found in one sample sequenced in a study of T cell responses to AZD1222 COVID-19 vaccine. Assay used: immunoSEQ multiplex PCR; TCRdb lists only in-frame clones, some missing. The data hold approximately 74,000 clones, with 70% to 90% observed a single time. Source: peripheral blood, taken 28 days after the second AZD1222 dose. All receptors derive from an adult who received the AZD1222 COVID-19 vaccine.

This clone was counted a few times. V usage is TRBV5-8 and J usage is TRBJ2-7, with 9 bases aligning to TRBD1. The germline V gene encodes CDR1 SGHTS and CDR2 YDEGEE. The junction had 9 bases not matched to a gene; V was cut back by 2 bases and J by 0 bases. The CDR3 runs to 17 residues. CDR3 amino acids: CASSFSGQGPSSYEQYF. Written as DNA, the CDR3 is TGTGCCAGCAGCTTTTCCGGACAGGGGCCGAGCTCCTACGAGCAGTACTTC.

About this clone itself: This specimen includes other DNA sequences encoding the same CDR3. The J gene is TRBJ1-2, the V gene TRBV30; no clear D gene. CDR1 and CDR2 (germline): GTSNPN, SVGIG (reference sequence). The CDR3 is made up of 13 amino acids. V shed 0 bases and J shed 4 bases, with 9 bases lying between them. DNA of the CDR3: TGTGCCTGGAGTGTAAGAGGGCCCTATGGCTACACCTTC. Protein sequence: CAWSVRGPYGYTF.

This clone showed up just once. J is TRBJ2-5 and V is TRBV29-1; possible D gene TRBD2, 6 bases. The V gene lost 5 bases and the J gene lost 2 bases, with 9 bases spanning the gap. The CDR3 runs 12 residues. The V gene's germline CDR1 is SQVTM and CDR2 ANQGSEA. CDR3 nucleotide sequence: TGCAGCGTTCTTGGGGGGCAAGAGACCCAGTACTTC. Translating it yields CSVLGGQETQYF. Variable domain in full (rest from reference TRBV29-1 and TRBJ2-5): SAVISQKPSRDICQRGTSLTIQCQVDSQVTMMFWYRQQPGQSLTLIATANQGSEATYESGFVIDKFPISRPNLTFSTLTVSNMSPEDSSIYLCSVLGGQETQYFGPGTRLLVL.

The chain combines TRBV12-3 or TRBV12-4 with TRBJ1-5; D call uncertain. CDR3 length: 13 amino acids. V lost 2 bases and J lost 7, with 9 bases in between. The chain's CDR3 is CASSLSGGQPQHF. DNA of the CDR3: TGTGCCAGCAGTTTAAGCGGTGGACAGCCCCAGCATTTT.

This clone was counted between two and nine times. The gene calls are TRBV12-3 or TRBV12-4 and TRBJ2-1, with D maybe TRBD2 (5 bases). V was shortened by 2 bases and J by 7 bases, with 6 bases between the two germline ends. The CDR3 is 12 amino acids. CDR3 residues: CASSLTGNEQFF. The DNA of the CDR3 is TGTGCCAGCAGTTTAACGGGGAATGAGCAGTTCTTC.

The rearrangement uses TRBV4-1 and TRBJ2-1; D remains unclear. CDR3 length: 14 residues. In germline, CDR1 is MGHRA, CDR2 YSYEKL. Between the trimmed V and J ends, which lost 2 bases and 0 bases, there was a span of 5 bases. CDR3 sequence reads: CASSQIYSYNEQFF. CDR3 nucleotide sequence: TGCGCCAGCAGCCAAATCTACTCCTACAATGAGCAGTTCTTC.

The chain links TRBV6-5 to TRBJ1-2, with TRBD1 matching 7 bases. The junction had 4 bases not matched to a gene; V was cut back by 3 bases and J by 3 bases. The germline V gene has CDR1 MNHEY and CDR2 SVGAGI. This CDR3 contains 14 residues. CDR3 protein: CASSYNRGHYGYTF. CDR3 sequence (DNA): TGTGCCAGCAGTTATAATAGGGGGCACTATGGCTACACCTTC.

This clone was observed a single time. V is TRBV7-3 and J is TRBJ1-6, with D tentatively TRBD1 (6 bases). Germline assignment: CDR1 SGHTA and CDR2 FQGTGA. The CDR3 sequence is 16 residues long. V shed 3 bases and J shed 6 bases, with 15 bases lying between them. For the CDR3, the DNA is TGTGCCAGCAGCTTTTCAGGGGCCCCTTCTAATTCACCCCTCCACTTT. This gives the protein CASSFSGAPSNSPLHF.

The sample holds one count of this clone. V is TRBV2 and J is TRBJ2-5; 11 bases are shared with TRBD2. This CDR3 is built from 16 residues. V shed 6 bases, J shed 4 bases, and the junction held 10 bases outside the gene matches. CDR1 is SNHLY, CDR2 FYNNEI, per germline. The CDR3 region is CASRGGTSGRGETQYF. CDR3 sequence (DNA): TGTGCCAGCAGGGGCGGGACTAGCGGTAGGGGAGAGACCCAGTACTTC.

V is TRBV18 and J is TRBJ2-5; D is uncertain. The V end was cut by 3 bases, the J end by 3 bases, with 8 bases between. CDR1 is KGHSH, CDR2 LQKENI, per germline. The CDR3 has 13 residues. Here the CDR3 reads CASSPGPEETQYF. CDR3 in DNA: TGTGCCAGCTCACCTGGGCCAGAAGAGACCCAGTACTTC.